This TCR beta chain was found in a study of blood T cell repertoires in COVID-19. For the study at large: The study drew acute and convalescent COVID-19 samples from the United States, Italy and Spain. The analysed material was cDNA or gDNA that came from T cells, B-cell-depleted T cells, or PBMCs.

Original handling: Estimates of nucleated cell counts were drawn from the amplification of reference gene primers. Some clones are missing from TCRdb's copy, which holds only in-frame ones; the method was immunoSEQ multiplex PCR. For V, J and clone size, that table is used; D and trimming come from the DNA. The sample yields approximately 170,000 clones, roughly 91% seen once. Enrolment of Seattle patients took place during active infection, and they were followed longitudinally. After removal of 7 bases from V and 3 bases from J, the junction contained 25 bases not matched to a gene. The CDR3 spans 20 residues. The germline V gene has CDR1 MRHNA and CDR2 SNTAGT.

J is TRBJ2-7 and V is TRBV6-4; 9 nucleotides match TRBD1. This TCR was sampled from a man aged 18 to 29 with COVID-19, enrolled during active disease. What was sequenced was peripheral blood. CDR3 amino acids: CASIGARGQGFMGAHYEQYF. CDR3 nucleotides: TGTGCCAGCATAGGGGCCCGGGGACAGGGATTTATGGGGGCTCACTACGAGCAGTACTTC.